This TCR beta chain is from a study of Ad26.COV2.S vaccination and SARS-CoV-2 variants. Study-level results: Whether participants received vaccine or placebo, their non-spike TCR breadth was similar.

Using immunoSEQ multiplex PCR, the repertoire was profiled, and TCRdb retains in-frame clones only, with some absent. Of hundreds of thousands of clones detected, roughly 84% appear once; the ten largest clones hold around 3.6%. CDR1 is SGHVS, CDR2 FNYEAQ, per germline. V was trimmed by 1 base and J by 0 bases, leaving 13 bases between them. The CDR3 has 17 amino acids. A word on this clone: Its antigen is unidentified.

Noted treatment: 19 received Ad26.COV2.S at low or high dose, single or two shots; 5 received placebo; per-sample allocation not given. Specimen acquisition occurred on day 63 following the initial vaccine or placebo injection. This person who donated was an adult of 18-55 years in Boston. The study used a vaccine consisting of an Ad26 vector that expressed Wuhan-strain SARS-CoV-2 spike. Specimen: peripheral blood, collected in a trial of Ad26.COV2.S vaccine versus placebo. The J gene is TRBJ1-3, the V gene TRBV7-6; no clear D gene. The TCR was taken from a person aged 18-65 years who received the Ad26.COV2.S COVID-19 vaccine or a placebo. The CDR3 sequence: CASSLGPPSNSGNTIYF. The CDR3 DNA follows: TGTGCCAGCAGCTTAGGCCCCCCTTCCAACTCTGGAAACACCATATATTTT.